These 14 T cell receptor beta chains originate from one sample sequenced in a study of shared clonotypes between healthy human individuals. Here immunoSEQ multiplex PCR was the method, and the copy in TCRdb shows in-frame clones only, minus some. The data show 2,500,000 or so clones, around nine tenths seen once. Sequenced material: naive CD4+ T cells sorted from blood. Subset reported: CD45RA+ positively selected. These receptors originate from a young man in good health.

Regarding this clone: The same CDR3 arises from other DNA sequences in this sample as well. This chain links TRBV2 with TRBJ2-7; D is perhaps TRBD1 or TRBD2 (7 bases each). V shed 4 bases and J shed 2 bases, with 12 bases lying between them. The CDR3 runs 14 residues. Germline CDR1 SNHLY, CDR2 FYNNEI. CDR3 DNA: TGTGCCAGCAGTGCTCAGGGGGGGCCCTACGAGCAGTACTTC. It specifies CASSAQGGPYEQYF.

Details on this clone: Other DNA sequences in the same sample also yield this CDR3. This chain uses TRBV5-1 with TRBJ2-5; 8 bases align to TRBD1. CDR1 and CDR2 (germline): SGHRS, YFSETQ. The J segment lost 4 bases and the V segment lost 4 bases, leaving 6 bases of the junction unmatched. The CDR3 has 14 residues. The chain's CDR3 is CASSDTGGGETQYF. The CDR3, as DNA: TGCGCCAGCAGCGATACAGGGGGAGGAGAGACCCAGTACTTC.

V is TRBV19 and J is TRBJ2-2; maybe TRBD1 (6 bases). V shed 5 bases and J shed 5 bases, with 15 bases lying between them. The CDR3 extends over 15 amino acids. Germline values: CDR1 LNHDA, CDR2 SQIVND (reference sequence). CDR3 residues: CASSAPGQVTGELFF. CDR3 sequence (DNA): TGTGCCAGTAGTGCCCCGGGACAAGTAACCGGGGAGCTGTTTTTT.

The V and J genes are TRBV5-6 and TRBJ1-2, with TRBD1 identical over 8 bases. Germline V gene lookup returns CDR1 SGHDT and CDR2 YYEEEE. Trimming took 4 bases from V and 6 from J; bases not matched to a gene: 8. The CDR3 spans 14 residues. The CDR3 loop reads CASSLSDRVHGYTF. CDR3 bases: TGTGCCAGCAGCCTATCGGACAGGGTACATGGCTACACCTTC.

The CDR3, as DNA: TGTGCCAGCAGCCGTTTCCGGGACAGGGCGGAGACCCAGTACTTC. Translation: CASSRFRDRAETQYF. V gene TRBV6-5 combines with J gene TRBJ2-5; 9 bases fit TRBD1. Germline trimming cut 6 bases from V and 5 bases from J; bases unmatched to any gene: 10. Germline-derived CDR1 and CDR2 are MNHEY and SVGAGI. This CDR3 contains 15 residues.

The chain recombines TRBV11-1 with TRBJ2-7, with 8 bases aligning to TRBD1. This CDR3 has 14 residues. After removal of 5 bases from V and 2 bases from J, the junction contained 5 bases not matched to a gene. Germline values: CDR1 SGHAT, CDR2 FQDESV (reference sequence). The CDR3 DNA reads as TGTGCCAGCAGCCGTAACAGGGGGGCCTACGAGCAGTACTTC. Translated, it gives CASSRNRGAYEQYF.

The CDR3: CASRTGTALGQYF. In DNA form, the CDR3 reads TGTGCCAGCAGAACCGGGACAGCCCTTGGGCAGTACTTC. The chain carries TRBV5-6 and TRBJ2-7; 7 bases fit TRBD1. Looked up from germline, CDR1 is SGHDT and CDR2 is YYEEEE. J was trimmed by 9 bases and V by 5 bases; bases with no gene match: 11. The CDR3 has 13 residues. Full variable domain (outside the CDR3, taken from reference TRBV5-6 and TRBJ2-7): DAGVTQSPTHLIKTRGQQVTLRCSPKSGHDTVSWYQQALGQGPQFIFQYYEEEERQRGNFPDRFSGHQFPNYSSELNVNALLLGDSALYLCASRTGTALGQYFGPGTRLTVT.

The chain uses TRBV6-5 and TRBJ2-1, with 13 nucleotides matching TRBD2. From germline, CDR1 is MNHEY and CDR2 SVGAGI. Trimming removed 9 bases from V and 0 bases from J; junction bases left unmatched: 2. This CDR3 comprises 15 residues. The CDR3 nucleotides are TGTGCCAGTCGGACTAGCGGGAGCTCCTACAATGAGCAGTTCTTC. Amino acid sequence: CASRTSGSSYNEQFF.

In its sample, this clone was seen once. This chain connects TRBV27 to TRBJ2-7; TRBD1 aligns across 8 bases. The germline gives CDR1 MNHEY, CDR2 SMNVEV (reference sequence). J lost 1 base, V lost 4 bases, and 6 bases had no gene match. The CDR3 covers 15 residues. CDR3 loop: CASSSADRASYEQYF. The CDR3 DNA reads as TGTGCCAGCAGTTCTGCGGACAGGGCATCCTACGAGCAGTACTTC.

In its sample, this clone was seen once. Here the CDR3 reads CASSHPLPTSTDTQYF. CDR3 nucleotide sequence: TGTGCCAGCAGCCATCCGCTTCCCACTAGCACAGATACGCAGTATTTT. This sequence joins TRBV28 and TRBJ2-3, with no clear D. This CDR3 has 16 amino acids. Per germline, CDR1 MDHEN and CDR2 SYDVKM. The V gene lost 6 bases and the J gene lost 0 bases, with 16 bases spanning the gap.

This chain links TRBV18 with TRBJ2-1; the D gene could be TRBD1 or TRBD2 (6 bases each). This CDR3 contains 14 residues. From germline, CDR1 is KGHSH and CDR2 LQKENI. V gave up 4 bases and J gave up 9 bases, with 16 bases separating them. The CDR3 sequence is CASSRANGGLEQFF. The DNA for the CDR3 is TGTGCCAGCTCACGGGCGAACGGGGGCCTTGAGCAGTTCTTC.

The chain uses TRBV6-1 and TRBJ1-2; D gene unclear. Germline CDR1 is MNHNS and CDR2 is SASEGT. The CDR3 spans 15 residues. The germline V and J ends were trimmed by 0 bases and 1 base, with 9 bases remaining between them. In DNA form, the CDR3 reads TGTGCCAGCAGTGAAGCAGGAGGGATTAACTATGGCTACACCTTC. It codes for CASSEAGGINYGYTF.

The chain joins TRBV7-2 to TRBJ2-2, with unresolved D. Trimming cost V 1 base and J 4 bases, with 7 bases left between them. CDR1 is SGHTA, CDR2 FQGNSA, per germline. This CDR3 spans 14 amino acids. The CDR3 DNA follows: TGTGCCAGCAGCTTAGACTCCAGCACCGGGGAGCTGTTTTTT. Protein: CASSLDSSTGELFF. Filled out from reference TRBV7-2 and TRBJ2-2, the complete variable domain reads GAGVSQSPSNKVTEKGKDVELRCDPISGHTALYWYRQSLGQGLEFLIYFQGNSAPDKSGLPSDRFSAERTGGSVSTLTIQRTQQEDSAVYLCASSLDSSTGELFFGEGSRLTVL.

Details on this clone: The same CDR3 is also encoded by other DNA sequences in this sample. The chain carries TRBV6-5 and TRBJ1-1, with D possibly matching TRBD1 (6 bases). CDR1 is MNHEY, CDR2 SVGAGI, per germline. This CDR3 is 14 amino acids long. V lost 5 bases and J lost 0, with 10 bases in between. In nucleotides, the CDR3 is TGTGCCAGCAGTGGACAGTCCATGAACACTGAAGCTTTCTTT. The encoded protein is CASSGQSMNTEAFF.